The 18 T cell receptor beta chains below were found in one sample sequenced in a study of graft-versus-host responses after intestinal transplantation. Sequencing used immunoSEQ multiplex PCR; TCRdb keeps in-frame clones, though not all of them. Here the sample spans about 90,000 clones, roughly 91% being singletons. No antigen has been identified for these receptors. The material sequenced was unstimulated CD8+ T cells sorted from spleen or lymph node cells, taken before transplant. All receptors derive from a human donor who was the organ donor for an intestinal transplant.

The rearrangement links TRBV11-3 to TRBJ2-1; D call uncertain. CDR3 size: 17 residues. The V end was cut by 3 bases, the J end by 1 base, with 16 bases between. From germline, CDR1 is SGHNT and CDR2 YENEEA. CDR3 sequence: CASSLLLSERSYNEQFF. CDR3 DNA sequence: TGTGCCAGCAGCTTGTTGCTCTCAGAGCGTTCCTACAATGAGCAGTTCTTC.

The chain couples TRBV6-1 to TRBJ2-7, with a possible D match to TRBD2 (6 bases). Trimming left V 0 bases short and J 1 base short, with 7 bases between. The germline gives CDR1 MNHNS, CDR2 SASEGT. This CDR3 is 14 amino acids long. CDR3 DNA sequence: TGTGCCAGCAGTGAAGCGCGGGGATCCTACGAGCAGTACTTC. Protein sequence: CASSEARGSYEQYF.

The CDR3 region is CASSQTGGEQYF. CDR3 DNA: TGTGCCAGCAGCCAAACAGGGGGCGAGCAGTACTTC. The gene calls are TRBV11-2 and TRBJ2-7; 8 nucleotides agree with TRBD1. CDR1 and CDR2 from the germline V gene are SGHAT and FQNNGV. The CDR3 extends over 12 amino acids. The V gene end was trimmed by 5 bases and the J gene end by 6 bases; junction bases not matched to a gene: 3.

The rearrangement joins TRBV5-4 to TRBJ2-2; 11 bases are shared with TRBD2. With 4 bases clipped from V and 5 bases from J, the junction kept 4 bases outside the gene matches. The CDR3 has 15 amino acids. The V gene's germline CDR1 is SGHNT and CDR2 YYREEE (reference sequence). CDR3 coding DNA: TGTGCCAGCAGCCCAGGACTAGCGGGTACCGGGGAGCTGTTTTTT. Amino acid sequence: CASSPGLAGTGELFF.

This chain links TRBV10-3 with TRBJ2-1; no clear D gene. The CDR3 covers 17 residues. V gave up 1 base and J gave up 2 bases, with 15 bases separating them. Germline V CDR1 and CDR2: ENHRY, SYGVKD. The CDR3 sequence is CAISELPTEVTYNEQFF. The CDR3, as DNA: TGTGCCATCAGTGAGTTACCTACCGAAGTAACCTACAATGAGCAGTTCTTC.

The chain recombines TRBV2 with TRBJ2-7; 10 bases line up with TRBD2. Germline assignment: CDR1 SNHLY and CDR2 FYNNEI. The CDR3 extends over 17 amino acids. V lost 5 bases to trimming and J lost 4 bases; unmatched junction nucleotides: 14. The CDR3 here is CASSHEASGSRWYEQYF. The CDR3 region has the DNA TGTGCCAGCAGTCATGAAGCTAGCGGGAGCCGCTGGTACGAGCAGTACTTC.

The gene calls are TRBV7-8 and TRBJ2-7; 8 bases match TRBD1. The CDR3 length is 13 residues. The trim removed 5 bases at V and 5 bases at J, leaving 5 bases unmatched. Germline V CDR1 and CDR2: SGHVS, FQNEAQ. CDR3 loop: CASSPDRGHEQYF. In DNA, the CDR3 is TGTGCCAGCAGCCCCGACAGGGGCCACGAGCAGTACTTC.

Concerning this clone: The junction departs from germline at one end; a sequencing error may be responsible. The J gene is TRBJ2-3, the V gene TRBV7-2, with D possibly being TRBD2 (6 bases). Germline V gene lookup returns CDR1 SGHTA and CDR2 FQGNSA. This CDR3 contains 17 residues. CDR3 DNA sequence: TGTGCCAGCAGCCTAGCCCGTCCCCGCGGGGGCACAGATACGCAGTATTTT. This encodes CASSLARPRGGTDTQYF.

This chain joins TRBV6-1 and TRBJ2-1, with unresolved D. Germline V lookup: CDR1 MNHNS, CDR2 SASEGT. V was trimmed by 7 bases and J by 7 bases, leaving 11 bases between them. The CDR3 has 12 amino acids. DNA of the CDR3: TGTGCCAGCACTTGGAGTGGGAATGAGCAGTTCTTC. Translating gives CASTWSGNEQFF.

CDR3 sequence reads: CASHAVGLAGITDTQYF. The CDR3 nucleotides read TGTGCCAGCCACGCCGTGGGACTAGCCGGGATCACAGATACGCAGTATTTT. The gene calls are TRBV5-6 and TRBJ2-3, with 9 bases that match TRBD2. Germline V gene data show CDR1 as SGHDT and CDR2 as YYEEEE. J gave up 2 bases and V 7 bases, and 14 bases lay outside the gene matches. The length of the CDR3 is 17 residues.

V is TRBV27 and J is TRBJ2-1; 10 bases match TRBD1. Per germline, CDR1 MNHEY and CDR2 SMNVEV (reference sequence). V lost 5 bases to trimming and J lost 7 bases; unmatched junction nucleotides: 8. The CDR3 has 15 residues. The DNA for the CDR3 is TGTGCCAGCAGTCAGGGACAGGGGCCCCTAAATGAGCAGTTCTTC. Its protein product is CASSQGQGPLNEQFF.

The chain is built from TRBV6-5 and TRBJ2-1, with TRBD1 matching 7 bases. The CDR3 totals 15 residues. V lost 0 bases to trimming and J lost 9 bases; unmatched junction nucleotides: 8. Germline V gene lookup returns CDR1 MNHEY and CDR2 SVGAGI. CDR3 bases: TGTGCCAGCAGTTACTCGGCAGGGGGAAAGGGTGAGCAGTTCTTC. Translation: CASSYSAGGKGEQFF.

The chain couples TRBV28 to TRBJ2-7; D is perhaps TRBD1 (5 bases). Germline CDR1 reads MDHEN; CDR2 reads SYDVKM. This CDR3 has 11 residues. Trimming removed 3 bases at V and 7 bases at J, with 7 bases between. The CDR3 nucleotides are TGTGCCAGCAGTTTGGACAAGGAGCAGTACTTC. This gives the protein CASSLDKEQYF.

This chain links TRBV5-4 with TRBJ2-4; the D gene is possibly TRBD1 (5 bases). Trimming took off 2 bases at V and 10 bases at J, with 13 bases between the two ends. Germline CDR1 reads SGHNT; CDR2 reads YYREEE (reference sequence). This CDR3 has 13 amino acids. For the CDR3, the DNA is TGTGCCAGCAGCTTCGGACACCCTGGGATTCAGTACTTC. This encodes CASSFGHPGIQYF.

This rearrangement joins TRBV2 to TRBJ2-5; D gene unclear. CDR1 SNHLY and CDR2 FYNNEI come from the germline V gene. CDR3 length: 15 residues. Deletions cut 3 bases from V and 1 base from J, with 12 bases between. DNA of the CDR3: TGTGCCAGCAGTGAGATTGAGCGCGGCCAAGAGACCCAGTACTTC. It codes for CASSEIERGQETQYF.

The chain combines TRBV4-1 with TRBJ1-2; D remains unclear. Germline lookup yields CDR1 MGHRA and CDR2 YSYEKL. The CDR3 runs to 16 residues. Trimming left V 1 base short and J 2 bases short, with 14 bases between. The CDR3 bases are TGCGCCAGCAGCCAAGTCGTCACAACTACCAACTATGGCTACACCTTC. This sequence encodes CASSQVVTTTNYGYTF.

The chain uses TRBV4-3 and TRBJ2-1; 10 positions match TRBD2. The V gene's germline CDR1 is LGHNA and CDR2 YSLEER. V lost 4 bases, J lost 8 bases, and 8 bases stayed unmatched. The CDR3 runs 15 residues. CDR3 nucleotide sequence: TGCGCCAGCAGCCCTCTAGCGGGAGTGGTTGATGAGCAGTTCTTC. Translating it yields CASSPLAGVVDEQFF.

The genes are TRBV6-1 and TRBJ1-6; 7 bases are shared with TRBD1. Germline assignment: CDR1 MNHNS and CDR2 SASEGT. Trimming removed 2 bases from V and 12 bases from J; junction bases left unmatched: 1. The length of the CDR3 is 12 residues. The CDR3 sequence is CASSEQGGPLHF. CDR3 bases: TGTGCCAGCAGTGAACAGGGGGGACCCCTCCACTTT.